The T cell receptor (beta chain) described here comes from a study of blood T cells in healthy people across ages. The germline V gene encodes CDR1 SEHNR and CDR2 FQNEAQ (reference sequence). Trimming took 4 bases from V and 0 from J, leaving 13 bases between them. The CDR3 runs to 17 residues. The second PCR ran roughly 6 to 11 cycles with a sample-barcoded 5' primer and J-beta primers. The study obtained at least 3 million CDR3-containing paired-end reads from every sample. TCRdb called the 5' RACE reads again in MiXCR, with one record for every CDR3 protein. The repertoire holds approximately 800,000 distinct CDR3 sequences, with approximately 53% as singletons.

The material sequenced was blood. The source is a man older than 75 in good health. The V and J genes are TRBV7-9 and TRBJ2-6; D gene unclear. The CDR3 DNA follows: TGTGCCAGCAGCTCAACCCGGCGGCTCTCTGGGGCCAACGTCCTGACTTTC. Protein product: CASSSTRRLSGANVLTF.